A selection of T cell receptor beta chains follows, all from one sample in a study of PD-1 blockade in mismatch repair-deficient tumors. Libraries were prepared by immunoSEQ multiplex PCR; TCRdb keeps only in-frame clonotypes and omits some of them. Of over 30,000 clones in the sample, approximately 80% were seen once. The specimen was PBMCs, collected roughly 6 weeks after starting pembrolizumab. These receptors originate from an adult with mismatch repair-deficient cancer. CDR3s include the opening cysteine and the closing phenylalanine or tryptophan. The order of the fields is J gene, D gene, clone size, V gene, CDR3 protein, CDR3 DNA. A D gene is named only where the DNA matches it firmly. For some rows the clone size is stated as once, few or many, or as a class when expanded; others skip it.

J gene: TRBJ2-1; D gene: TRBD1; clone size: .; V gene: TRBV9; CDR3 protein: CASSVGQGIGYEQFF; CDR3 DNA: TGTGCCAGCAGCGTAGGACAGGGAATAGGCTATGAGCAGTTCTTC
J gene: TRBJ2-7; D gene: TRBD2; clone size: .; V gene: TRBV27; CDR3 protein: CASTLSGRANYEQYF; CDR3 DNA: TGTGCCAGCACCCTTAGCGGGAGGGCCAACTACGAGCAGTACTTC
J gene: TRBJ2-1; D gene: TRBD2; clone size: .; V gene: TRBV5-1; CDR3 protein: CASSLGLAGGWSEQFF; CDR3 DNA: TGCGCCAGCAGCTTGGGACTAGCGGGAGGGTGGAGTGAGCAGTTCTTC
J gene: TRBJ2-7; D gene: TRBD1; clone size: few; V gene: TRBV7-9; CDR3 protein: CATQGALDEQYF; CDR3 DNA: TGTGCCACGCAGGGGGCGTTGGACGAGCAGTACTTC
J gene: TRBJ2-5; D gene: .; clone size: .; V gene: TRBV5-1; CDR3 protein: CASSLVRGAPAGEETQYF; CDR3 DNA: TGCGCCAGCAGCTTGGTTCGGGGGGCACCCGCCGGGGAGGAGACCCAGTACTTC
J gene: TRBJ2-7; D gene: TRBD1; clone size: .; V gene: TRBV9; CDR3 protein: CASSYDRGAHGQYF; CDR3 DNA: TGTGCCAGCAGCTACGACAGGGGGGCTCACGGGCAGTACTTC
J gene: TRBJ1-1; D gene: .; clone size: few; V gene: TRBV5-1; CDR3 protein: CASSSQQGLRGTEAFF; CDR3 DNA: TGCGCCAGCAGCTCCCAACAGGGACTAAGGGGGACTGAAGCTTTCTTT
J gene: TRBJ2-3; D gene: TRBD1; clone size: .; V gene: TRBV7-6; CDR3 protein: CASSSRTGNTDTQYF; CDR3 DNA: TGTGCCAGCAGCTCGAGGACAGGGAACACAGATACGCAGTATTTT
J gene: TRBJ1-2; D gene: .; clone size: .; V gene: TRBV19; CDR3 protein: CASSMGSDDNYGYTF; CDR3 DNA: TGTGCCAGTAGTATGGGCTCAGACGATAACTATGGCTACACCTTC
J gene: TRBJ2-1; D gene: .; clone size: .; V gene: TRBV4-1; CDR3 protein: CASSRLRTEAYNEQFF; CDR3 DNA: TGCGCCAGCAGCCGCCTTCGGACGGAGGCCTACAATGAGCAGTTCTTC
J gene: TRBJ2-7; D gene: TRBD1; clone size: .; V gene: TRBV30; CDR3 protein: CAWGLPDRGQREQYF; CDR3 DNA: TGTGCCTGGGGATTACCGGACAGGGGACAGAGAGAGCAGTACTTC
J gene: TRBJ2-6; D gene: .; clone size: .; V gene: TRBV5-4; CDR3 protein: CASSFSSSGANVLTF; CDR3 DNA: TGTGCCAGCAGCTTCTCTTCCTCTGGGGCCAACGTCCTGACTTTC
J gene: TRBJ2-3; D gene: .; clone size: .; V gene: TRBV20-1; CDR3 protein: CSARDSVTQYF; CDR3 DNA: TGCAGTGCTAGAGATTCTGTCACGCAGTATTTT
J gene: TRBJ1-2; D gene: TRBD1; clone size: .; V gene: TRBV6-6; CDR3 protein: CASSPGQGAGYTF; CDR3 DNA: TGTGCCAGCAGTCCCGGACAGGGGGCAGGCTACACCTTC
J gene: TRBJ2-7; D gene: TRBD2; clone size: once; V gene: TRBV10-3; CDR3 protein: CAISGIIENGGAGRSYEQYF; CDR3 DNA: TGTGCCATCAGTGGGATTATAGAAAACGGGGGGGCTGGACGCTCCTACGAGCAGTACTTC
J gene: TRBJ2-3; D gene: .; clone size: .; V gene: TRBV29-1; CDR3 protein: CSVEPLAPTRDTQYF; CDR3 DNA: TGCAGCGTTGAACCCCTGGCCCCAACTAGGGATACGCAGTATTTT
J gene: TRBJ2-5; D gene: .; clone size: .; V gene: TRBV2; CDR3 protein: CASTELQETQYF; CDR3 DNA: TGTGCCAGCACGGAACTACAAGAGACCCAGTACTTC
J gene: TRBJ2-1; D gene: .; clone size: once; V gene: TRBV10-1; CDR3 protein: CASSDGATYNEQFF; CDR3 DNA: TGCGCCAGCAGTGATGGAGCAACCTACAATGAGCAGTTCTTC
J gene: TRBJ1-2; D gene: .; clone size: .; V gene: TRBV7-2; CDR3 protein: CASSLVAGYGYTF; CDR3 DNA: TGTGCCAGCAGCTTAGTAGCCGGGTATGGCTACACCTTC
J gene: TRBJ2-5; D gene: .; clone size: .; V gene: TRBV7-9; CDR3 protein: CASSPGTQYF; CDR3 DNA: TGTGCCAGCAGCCCGGGGACCCAGTACTTC
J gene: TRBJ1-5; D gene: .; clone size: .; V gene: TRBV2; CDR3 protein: CASSEVSHLYQPQHF; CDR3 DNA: TGTGCCAGCAGTGAAGTGAGTCATTTATATCAGCCCCAGCATTTT
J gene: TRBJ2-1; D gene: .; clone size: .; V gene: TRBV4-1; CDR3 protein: CASSQDWTFNEQFF; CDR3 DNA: TGCGCCAGCAGCCAAGATTGGACTTTCAATGAGCAGTTCTTC
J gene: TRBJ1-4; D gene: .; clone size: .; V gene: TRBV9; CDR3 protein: CASSVGLLQGRNEKLFF; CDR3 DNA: TGTGCCAGCAGCGTAGGACTGTTGCAGGGCCGTAATGAAAAACTGTTTTTT
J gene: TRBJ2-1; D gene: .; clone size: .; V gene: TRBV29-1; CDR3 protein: CSVDSDYNEQFF; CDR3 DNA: TGCAGCGTTGATAGCGACTACAATGAGCAGTTCTTC
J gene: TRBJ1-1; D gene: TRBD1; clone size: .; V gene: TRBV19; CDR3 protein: CASRATGGTEAFF; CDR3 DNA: TGTGCCAGTAGGGCGACAGGGGGCACTGAAGCTTTCTTT
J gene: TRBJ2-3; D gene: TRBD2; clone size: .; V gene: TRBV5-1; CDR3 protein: CASRMREHTDTQYF; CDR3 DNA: TGCGCCAGCAGGATGCGGGAGCACACAGATACGCAGTATTTT
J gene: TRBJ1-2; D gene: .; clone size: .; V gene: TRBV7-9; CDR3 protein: CASSPDVGGGYTF; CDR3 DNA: TGTGCCAGCAGCCCCGACGTAGGGGGAGGCTACACCTTC
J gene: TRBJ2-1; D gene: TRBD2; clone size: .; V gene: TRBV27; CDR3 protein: CASSLLLAGGGNEQFF; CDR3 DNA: TGTGCCAGCAGTCTCTTACTAGCGGGAGGGGGCAATGAGCAGTTCTTC
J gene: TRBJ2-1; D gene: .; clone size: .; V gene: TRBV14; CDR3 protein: CASSQSAYNEQFF; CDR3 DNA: TGTGCCAGCAGCCAATCGGCCTACAATGAGCAGTTCTTC
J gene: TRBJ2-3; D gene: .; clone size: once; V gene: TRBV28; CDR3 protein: CASSPGDSGGDTQYF; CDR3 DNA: TGTGCCAGCAGTCCGGGAGACTCAGGAGGAGATACGCAGTATTTT
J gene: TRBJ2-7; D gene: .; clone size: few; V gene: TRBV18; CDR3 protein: CASSRERRSLYEQYF; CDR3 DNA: TGTGCCAGCTCACGAGAGCGGAGATCCCTTTACGAGCAGTACTTC
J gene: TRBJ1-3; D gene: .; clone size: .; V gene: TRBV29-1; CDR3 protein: CSVVQGSNSGNTIYF; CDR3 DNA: TGCAGCGTTGTCCAGGGTTCAAACTCTGGAAACACCATATATTTT
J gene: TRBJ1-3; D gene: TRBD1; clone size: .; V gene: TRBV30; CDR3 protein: CAWNRDRTRNTIYF; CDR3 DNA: TGTGCCTGGAACCGGGACAGGACTAGGAACACCATATATTTT
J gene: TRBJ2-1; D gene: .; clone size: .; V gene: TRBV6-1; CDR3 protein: CASSEYRWNEQFF; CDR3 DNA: TGTGCCAGCAGTGAATATCGGTGGAATGAGCAGTTCTTC
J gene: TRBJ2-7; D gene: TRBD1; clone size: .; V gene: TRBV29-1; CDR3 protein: CSVAPGQPYEQYF; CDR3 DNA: TGCAGCGTTGCCCCGGGACAGCCCTACGAGCAGTACTTC